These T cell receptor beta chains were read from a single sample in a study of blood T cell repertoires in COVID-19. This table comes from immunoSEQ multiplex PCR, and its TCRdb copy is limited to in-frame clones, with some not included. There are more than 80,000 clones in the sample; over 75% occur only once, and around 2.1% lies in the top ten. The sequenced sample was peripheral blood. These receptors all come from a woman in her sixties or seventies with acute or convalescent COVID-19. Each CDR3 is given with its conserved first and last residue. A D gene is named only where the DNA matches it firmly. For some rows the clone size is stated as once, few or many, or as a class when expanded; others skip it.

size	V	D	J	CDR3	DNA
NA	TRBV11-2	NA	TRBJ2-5	CASSLQETQYF	TGTGCCAGCAGCCTCCAAGAGACCCAGTACTTC
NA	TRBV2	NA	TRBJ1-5	CASSEGPVDSNQPQHF	TGTGCCAGCAGTGAAGGCCCGGTTGATAGCAATCAGCCCCAGCATTTT
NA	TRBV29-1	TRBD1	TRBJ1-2	CSSYSGTGGNSEGYTF	TGCAGCTCTTATTCCGGGACAGGGGGGAATTCGGAAGGCTACACCTTC
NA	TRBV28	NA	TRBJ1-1	CASSSVGRGEGNTEAFF	TGTGCCAGCAGTTCGGTGGGCAGGGGTGAAGGGAACACTGAAGCTTTCTTT
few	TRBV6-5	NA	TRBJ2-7	CASISHREHEQYF	TGTGCCAGCATATCGCACAGGGAGCACGAGCAGTACTTC
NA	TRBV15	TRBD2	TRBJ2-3	CATSSRGTSGGTFTDTQYF	TGTGCCACCAGCAGTCGTGGAACTAGCGGGGGGACCTTCACAGATACGCAGTATTTT
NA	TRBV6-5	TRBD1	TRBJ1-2	CASSWDSKIYGYTF	TGTGCCAGCAGCTGGGACAGTAAAATCTATGGCTACACCTTC
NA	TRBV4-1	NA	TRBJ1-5	CASSQEGGQYNQPQHF	TGCGCCAGCAGCCAAGAAGGTGGACAGTACAATCAGCCCCAGCATTTT
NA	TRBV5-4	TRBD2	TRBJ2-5	CASSAGGSGEETQYF	TGTGCCAGCAGCGCGGGGGGGTCGGGTGAAGAGACCCAGTACTTC
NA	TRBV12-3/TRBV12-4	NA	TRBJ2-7	CASSGLPVEQYF	TGTGCCAGCAGTGGACTGCCTGTCGAGCAGTACTTC
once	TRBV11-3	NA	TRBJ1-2	CASSPTRGGYTF	TGTGCCAGCAGCCCAACACGGGGTGGCTACACCTTC